The T cell receptor (beta chain) described here comes from a study of naive and memory T cell subsets. Points from the study as a whole: Between naive and memory subsets, TCR abundance power law exponents differed. Findings for naive and memory subsets could not be checked against ground truth.

Germline CDR1 SSHAT, CDR2 FNYEAQ (reference sequence). The CDR3 contains 13 residues. The ends were cut back, 3 bases at V and 3 bases at J, with 8 bases in the middle. This clonotype appeared a few times. Its antigen is as yet unknown. After CD4 positive bead selection, the CD4-negative fraction gave CD8 T cells. Four subsets defined by CD45RA and CD27 were sorted after CD3, CD4, CD8 and live/dead staining. An equimolar mix of two oligonucleotides served as the beta constant-region primer for TRBC1 and TRBC2. TCRdb called the UMI-ligation and nested PCR reads again in MiXCR, with one record for every CDR3 protein. The repertoire holds about 90,000 distinct CDR3 sequences, with about 7% as singletons.

The chain links TRBV7-7 to TRBJ2-5; D is unclear. Sequencing used central memory CD4+ T cells from blood. The TCR originated in a human donor in good health. The CDR3, as DNA: TGTGCCAGCAGCTTTGCCAGGAAAGAGACCCAGTACTTC. Its protein is CASSFARKETQYF.